A selection of T cell receptor beta chains follows, all from one sample in a study of CXCR3-negative and CXCR3-positive naive CD8 T cells. TCRdb reprocessed the 5' RACE reads and reports one entry per CDR3 protein, with no DNA. In all, the sample yields over 100,000 distinct CDR3 sequences. The sequenced sample consisted of naive CXCR3- CD8+ T cells from blood. The receptor source for this set is a human donor in good health. Some clones in this sample may be carry-over from other donors' samples. CDR3s include the opening cysteine and the closing phenylalanine or tryptophan.

V: TRBV9
length: 12
J: TRBJ1-6
CDR3: CASSPLDWPLHF

V: TRBV4-3
length: 16
J: TRBJ1-6
CDR3: CASSLDGARANSPLHF

V: TRBV6-6
length: 15
J: TRBJ2-3
CDR3: CASRRTSGGSDTQYF

V: TRBV14
length: 14
J: TRBJ2-1
CDR3: CASSLLLGVVEQFF

V: TRBV4-1
length: 13
J: TRBJ2-5
CDR3: CASSQVERETQYF

V: TRBV4-1
length: 14
J: TRBJ2-7
CDR3: CASSQAGSFYEQYF

V: TRBV5-1
length: 16
J: TRBJ2-7
CDR3: CASSHPMGQRTHEQYF

V: TRBV5-1
length: 15
J: TRBJ2-5
CDR3: CASSWLGRARETQYF

V: TRBV19
length: 15
J: TRBJ2-7
CDR3: CASSISRTATYEQYF

V: TRBV12-3/TRBV12-4
length: 12
J: TRBJ2-1
CDR3: CASSPLSLEQFF

V: TRBV29-1
length: 14
J: TRBJ2-1
CDR3: CSGGSGGIYNEQFF

V: TRBV6-6
length: 15
J: TRBJ2-7
CDR3: CASSHRTGGWGEQYF

V: TRBV10-3
length: 15
J: TRBJ2-7
CDR3: CAIRMPSASSGEQYF

V: TRBV28
length: 14
J: TRBJ2-1
CDR3: CASSLTGVRAEQFF

V: TRBV9
length: 14
J: TRBJ2-1
CDR3: CASSGGSLGDEQFF

V: TRBV7-3
length: 13
J: TRBJ2-2
CDR3: CASTDGNTGELFF

V: TRBV4-1
length: 15
J: TRBJ2-7
CDR3: CASSQDRGPTYEQYF

V: TRBV7-9
length: 14
J: TRBJ1-1
CDR3: CASSQPGRGAEAFF

V: TRBV7-8
length: 13
J: TRBJ2-7
CDR3: CASSLLTSNEQYF

V: TRBV7-6
length: 15
J: TRBJ2-5
CDR3: CASSLVWSSQETQYF

V: TRBV28
length: 12
J: TRBJ2-7
CDR3: CASGDRGNEQYF

V: TRBV4-1
length: 18
J: TRBJ1-5
CDR3: CASSHLSSGTGRVEPQHF

V: TRBV19
length: 13
J: TRBJ2-1
CDR3: CASSLMTVNEQFF

V: TRBV29-1
length: 13
J: TRBJ2-1
CDR3: CSASGGFYNEQFF

V: TRBV6-5
length: 14
J: TRBJ2-7
CDR3: CASSPGLKTYEQYF

V: TRBV30
length: 15
J: TRBJ2-3
CDR3: CAWSGGSGSGDTQYF

V: TRBV13
length: 16
J: TRBJ2-3
CDR3: CASSPIPGSVTDTQYF

V: TRBV5-1
length: 13
J: TRBJ2-2
CDR3: CASSPVWAGELFF

V: TRBV14
length: 14
J: TRBJ2-7
CDR3: CASSPWHGGYEQYF

V: TRBV29-1
length: 14
J: TRBJ2-2
CDR3: CSVLSDLNTGELFF

V: TRBV24-1
length: 17
J: TRBJ1-5
CDR3: CATSDSGSGNVNQPQHF

V: TRBV4-1
length: 14
J: TRBJ2-1
CDR3: CASSSPRGNNEQFF

V: TRBV7-8
length: 15
J: TRBJ2-5
CDR3: CASISRDRFQETQYF

V: TRBV3-1
length: 16
J: TRBJ2-1
CDR3: CASSQSAGEGYNEQFF

V: TRBV29-1
length: 13
J: TRBJ1-1
CDR3: CSVEDTENTEAFF

V: TRBV28
length: 16
J: TRBJ2-2
CDR3: CASSLTSGSFTGELFF

V: TRBV7-2
length: 13
J: TRBJ2-7
CDR3: CASSRGHFYEQYF

V: TRBV5-1
length: 14
J: TRBJ1-1
CDR3: CASSLLQMNTEAFF

V: TRBV15
length: 16
J: TRBJ2-3
CDR3: CATSILDREGSDTQYF

V: TRBV29-1
length: 14
J: TRBJ1-2
CDR3: CSVHQALYPGGYTF

V: TRBV12-3/TRBV12-4
length: 18
J: TRBJ2-2
CDR3: CASSPTFDTLGDTGELFF

V: TRBV2
length: 16
J: TRBJ2-2
CDR3: CASSQGLAGDAGELFF

V: TRBV10-2
length: 15
J: TRBJ2-1
CDR3: CASSEASASLDEQFF

V: TRBV21-1
length: 18
J: TRBJ2-5
CDR3: CASSKDPFSQGRQETQYF

V: TRBV15
length: 15
J: TRBJ2-7
CDR3: CATSRGSSGSNEQYF

V: TRBV14
length: 15
J: TRBJ1-6
CDR3: CASSLPGQNNSPLHF

V: TRBV5-5
length: 14
J: TRBJ2-3
CDR3: CASHLRESADTQYF

V: TRBV10-3
length: 16
J: TRBJ2-7
CDR3: CAISEGYGDGTNEQYF

V: TRBV4-3
length: 16
J: TRBJ2-6
CDR3: CASSQTTGTGANVLTF

V: TRBV29-1
length: 14
J: TRBJ2-2
CDR3: CSVSEQGATGELFF

V: TRBV29-1
length: 12
J: TRBJ2-2
CDR3: CSVSGASGELFF

V: TRBV7-8
length: 13
J: TRBJ2-3
CDR3: CASSLSGSDTQYF

V: TRBV5-5
length: 14
J: TRBJ2-3
CDR3: CASSLYQGADTQYF

V: TRBV5-1
length: 14
J: TRBJ2-1
CDR3: CASSRDSPYNEQFF

V: TRBV11-1
length: 17
J: TRBJ2-1
CDR3: CASSSFGLAAKLDEQFF